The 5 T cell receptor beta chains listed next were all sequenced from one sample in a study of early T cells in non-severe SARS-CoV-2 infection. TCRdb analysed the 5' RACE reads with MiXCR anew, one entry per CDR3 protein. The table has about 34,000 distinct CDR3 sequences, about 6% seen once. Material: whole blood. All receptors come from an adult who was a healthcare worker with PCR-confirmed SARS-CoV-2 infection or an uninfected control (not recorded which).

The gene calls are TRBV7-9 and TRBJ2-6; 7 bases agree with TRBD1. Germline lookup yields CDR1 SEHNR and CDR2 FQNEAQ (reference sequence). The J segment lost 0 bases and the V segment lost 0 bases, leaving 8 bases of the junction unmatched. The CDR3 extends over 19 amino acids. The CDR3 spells CASSLAAGTDLSGANVLTF. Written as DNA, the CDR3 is TGTGCCAGCAGCTTAGCTGCCGGGACAGACCTCTCTGGGGCCAACGTCCTGACTTTC.

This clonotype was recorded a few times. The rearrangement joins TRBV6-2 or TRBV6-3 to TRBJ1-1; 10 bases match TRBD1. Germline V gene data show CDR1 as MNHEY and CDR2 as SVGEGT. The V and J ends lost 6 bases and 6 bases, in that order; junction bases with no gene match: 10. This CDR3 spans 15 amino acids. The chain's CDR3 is CASRPSGQGKAEAFF. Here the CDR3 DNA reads TGTGCCAGCAGACCATCGGGACAGGGGAAGGCTGAAGCTTTCTTT.

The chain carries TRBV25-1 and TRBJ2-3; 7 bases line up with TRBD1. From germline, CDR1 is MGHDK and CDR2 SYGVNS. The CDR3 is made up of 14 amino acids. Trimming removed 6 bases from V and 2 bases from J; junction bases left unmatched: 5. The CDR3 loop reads CASSPGQLTDTQYF. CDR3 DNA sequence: TGTGCCAGCAGCCCGGGACAGCTCACAGATACGCAGTATTTT.

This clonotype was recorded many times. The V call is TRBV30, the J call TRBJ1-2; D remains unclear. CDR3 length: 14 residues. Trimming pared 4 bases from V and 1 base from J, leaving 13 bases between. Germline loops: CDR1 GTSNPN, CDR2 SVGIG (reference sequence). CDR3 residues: CAWTIDGLNYGYTF. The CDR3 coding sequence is TGTGCCTGGACCATTGACGGACTTAACTATGGCTACACCTTC.

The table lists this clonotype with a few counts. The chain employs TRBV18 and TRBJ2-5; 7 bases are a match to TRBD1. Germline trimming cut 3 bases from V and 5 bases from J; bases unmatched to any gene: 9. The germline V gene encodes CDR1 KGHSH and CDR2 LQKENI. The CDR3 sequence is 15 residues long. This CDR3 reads CASSPFNTGVETQYF. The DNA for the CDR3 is TGTGCCAGCTCACCTTTCAATACAGGGGTGGAGACCCAGTACTTC.